Presented here are 25 T cell receptor beta chains from one specimen sequenced in a study of cytomegalovirus exposure and HLA in healthy donors. Primers included in the PCR were 60 Vbeta and 13 Jbeta primers. TCRdb's copy holds only in-frame clones and misses some; the assay was immunoSEQ multiplex PCR. The sample has under 300,000 clones, roughly 70% seen once; the top ten hold approximately 2.5%. Sequencing was carried out using PBMCs. These receptors were taken from a female donor in good health and CMV-seronegative.

This clone is a singleton in its sample. V is TRBV7-9 and J is TRBJ1-1, with D unresolved. The CDR3 sequence is 13 residues long. Germline loops: CDR1 SEHNR, CDR2 FQNEAQ (reference sequence). V dropped 2 bases and J dropped 6 bases, with 10 bases sitting between them. CDR3: CASSLWEEAEAFF. The CDR3 coding sequence is TGTGCCAGCAGCTTATGGGAGGAAGCTGAAGCTTTCTTT.

This clone was picked up a small number of times. V usage is TRBV19 and J usage is TRBJ2-7, with 9 bases identical to TRBD2. Germline V gene data show CDR1 as LNHDA and CDR2 as SQIVND (reference sequence). Trimming cost V 6 bases and J 2 bases; bases outside gene matches: 8. The CDR3 runs to 15 residues. The CDR3 protein is CASSPTSGQTYEQYF. The CDR3 DNA reads TGTGCCAGTAGCCCCACTAGCGGGCAAACCTACGAGCAGTACTTC.

This clone was seen more than once but under ten times. CDR3 sequence: CATSAGTVETQYF. The CDR3 DNA follows: TGTGCCACCAGTGCCGGGACAGTTGAGACCCAGTACTTC. The chain is built from TRBV15 and TRBJ2-5; 7 nucleotides align to TRBD1. V was clipped by 6 bases and J by 5 bases; unmatched bases: 6. The CDR3 covers 13 residues. Germline lookup yields CDR1 LNHNV and CDR2 YYDKDF (reference sequence). Supplemented by reference TRBV15 and TRBJ2-5, the full variable domain reads DAMVIQNPRYQVTQFGKPVTLSCSQTLNHNVMYWYQQKSSQAPKLLFHYYDKDFNNEADTPDNFQSRRPNTSFCFLDIRSPGLGDTAMYLCATSAGTVETQYFGPGTRLLVL.

The chain recombines TRBV29-1 with TRBJ2-5, with TRBD2 matching 10 bases. CDR1 is SQVTM, CDR2 ANQGSEA, per germline. The ends lost 7 bases at V and 5 bases at J; junction bases unmatched: 13. The CDR3 is 15 residues long. CDR3 amino acids: CSASLLAGLGETQYF. CDR3 nucleotide sequence: TGCAGCGCCTCACTACTAGCGGGATTGGGGGAGACCCAGTACTTC.

This clone showed up just a few times. The CDR3 coding sequence is TGTGCCAGCAGCGTACGCGGCGGGAGAAGGGAGACCCAGTACTTC. Its translation is CASSVRGGRRETQYF. This rearrangement joins TRBV9 to TRBJ2-5; 7 nucleotides match TRBD2. Germline values: CDR1 SGDLS, CDR2 YYNGEE. J was trimmed by 5 bases and V by 1 base; bases with no gene match: 8. The CDR3 length is 15 residues.

This clone was found a few times. The gene calls are TRBV5-1 and TRBJ2-7; TRBD2 agrees at 8 bases. The CDR3 loop spans 14 amino acids. The ends lost 4 bases at V and 4 bases at J; junction bases unmatched: 7. From germline, CDR1 is SGHRS and CDR2 YFSETQ. CDR3 amino acids: CASSPSGGQYEQYF. CDR3 nucleotide sequence: TGCGCCAGCAGCCCCTCGGGGGGGCAATACGAGCAGTACTTC.

The chain carries TRBV5-4 and TRBJ1-5; TRBD1 is a possible D gene (6 bases). Germline V gene data show CDR1 as SGHNT and CDR2 as YYREEE (reference sequence). V was trimmed by 0 bases and J by 3 bases, leaving 22 bases between them. The CDR3 is made up of 19 amino acids. The CDR3 nucleotides read TGTGCCAGCAGCTTGGGGGTCCAACTCACAGGGTGGTACAATCAGCCCCAGCATTTT. Protein sequence: CASSLGVQLTGWYNQPQHF. The variable domain in full, with the rest retrieved from reference TRBV5-4 and TRBJ1-5, is ETGVTQSPTHLIKTRGQQVTLRCSSQSGHNTVSWYQQALGQGPQFIFQYYREEENGRGNFPPRFSGLQFPNYSSELNVNALELDDSALYLCASSLGVQLTGWYNQPQHFGDGTRLSIL.

This chain uses TRBV14 with TRBJ2-3, with D maybe TRBD2 (5 bases). V gave up 1 base and J gave up 6 bases, with 14 bases separating them. In germline, CDR1 is SGHDN, CDR2 FVKESK. The CDR3 spans 15 residues. The CDR3 region is CASSQVRDPRDTQYF. The CDR3 DNA reads as TGTGCCAGCAGCCAAGTCCGGGATCCTCGGGATACGCAGTATTTT. The entire variable domain, with the rest obtained from reference TRBV14 and TRBJ2-3, is as follows: EAGVTQFPSHSVIEKGQTVTLRCDPISGHDNLYWYRRVMGKEIKFLLHFVKESKQDESGMPNNRFLAERTGGTYSTLKVQPAELEDSGVYFCASSQVRDPRDTQYFGPGTRLTVL.

The V call is TRBV9, the J call TRBJ2-7; 13 bases line up with TRBD2. This CDR3 has 15 residues. Trimming cost V 2 bases and J 4 bases; bases outside gene matches: 3. Germline values: CDR1 SGDLS, CDR2 YYNGEE. In nucleotides, the CDR3 is TGTGCCAGCAGCGTCGGACTAGCGGGGGCTTACGAGCAGTACTTC. Encoded protein: CASSVGLAGAYEQYF.

This chain links TRBV9 with TRBJ1-4, with 9 bases that match TRBD1. J lost 8 bases, V lost 0 bases, and 5 bases had no gene match. The CDR3 sequence is 15 residues long. Looked up from germline, CDR1 is SGDLS and CDR2 is YYNGEE. CDR3: CASSVGTGVGEKLFF. In DNA form, the CDR3 reads TGTGCCAGCAGCGTAGGGACAGGGGTCGGAGAAAAACTGTTTTTT.

The gene calls are TRBV25-1 and TRBJ1-1; TRBD1 matches at 8 bases. The CDR3 covers 14 residues. The ends lost 10 bases at V and 1 base at J; junction bases unmatched: 8. Germline CDR1 and CDR2: MGHDK and SYGVNS. The CDR3 sequence: CATSPDRGNTEAFF. CDR3 DNA sequence: TGTGCCACCAGCCCTGACAGGGGGAACACTGAAGCTTTCTTT.

This clone was recorded once. The rearrangement uses TRBV6-1 and TRBJ2-7, with 9 positions matching TRBD2. The V gene's germline CDR1 is MNHNS and CDR2 SASEGT. The length of the CDR3 is 13 residues. After removal of 5 bases from V and 3 bases from J, the junction contained 2 bases not matched to a gene. This CDR3 reads CASSWTSDYEQYF. Here the CDR3 DNA reads TGTGCCAGCAGTTGGACTAGCGACTACGAGCAGTACTTC.

J is TRBJ2-5 and V is TRBV5-4; a weak D match, TRBD1 (6 bases). The J call may be mistaken, given a closer DNA end match to TRBJ2-7. CDR3 length: 15 residues. Germline values: CDR1 SGHNT, CDR2 YYREEE (reference sequence). The CDR3 loop is CASSHMTGTAGEQYF. Written as DNA, the CDR3 is TGTGCCAGCAGCCACATGACAGGTACCGCTGGCGAGCAGTACTTC.

The table lists this clone with a few counts. The chain employs TRBV5-6 and TRBJ2-1, with 14 bases matching TRBD2. Looked up from germline, CDR1 is SGHDT and CDR2 is YYEEEE. The CDR3 runs 16 residues. Trimming took 4 bases from V and 3 from J; bases not matched to a gene: 3. The CDR3 here is CASSTGLAGVYNEQFF. The CDR3 nucleotides are TGTGCCAGCAGCACGGGACTAGCGGGGGTCTACAATGAGCAGTTCTTC.

This rearrangement joins TRBV30 to TRBJ2-1, with D unresolved. CDR3 length: 12 amino acids. Per the germline V gene, CDR1 is GTSNPN and CDR2 is SVGIG (reference sequence). V was clipped by 2 bases and J by 8 bases, with 10 bases between them. The CDR3 nucleotides read TGTGCCTGGAGTCGGCGACTGGATGAGCAGTTCTTC. Encoded protein: CAWSRRLDEQFF.

This chain uses TRBV28 with TRBJ2-7; perhaps TRBD1 as D (5 bases). V was pared by 6 bases and J by 0 bases, with 9 bases between. This CDR3 spans 13 amino acids. Germline CDR1 reads MDHEN; CDR2 reads SYDVKM. CDR3 amino acids: CASRGRVSYEQYF. The CDR3 coding sequence is TGTGCCAGCAGAGGCAGGGTCTCCTACGAGCAGTACTTC.

This rearrangement joins TRBV6-7 to TRBJ2-3; tentative D call: TRBD2 (7 bases). TRBV6-7 belongs to the ORF category, with a function that is uncertain. The CDR3 has 17 residues. Trimming removed 8 bases at V and 1 base at J, with 22 bases between. CDR3 coding DNA: TGTGCCAGCCCGCGGGGGCTTCCCCCCTGTGGCACAGATACGCAGTATTTT. This gives the protein CASPRGLPPCGTDTQYF.

The chain couples TRBV25-1 to TRBJ2-1; D not certain. This CDR3 contains 13 residues. Germline V gives CDR1 MGHDK, CDR2 SYGVNS. Deletions cut 4 bases from V and 9 bases from J, with 13 bases between. Here the CDR3 reads CASSGTVFGEQFF. DNA of the CDR3: TGTGCCAGCAGTGGTACAGTATTCGGTGAGCAGTTCTTC. The whole variable domain, remainder taken from reference TRBV25-1 and TRBJ2-1, is EADIYQTPRYLVIGTGKKITLECSQTMGHDKMYWYQQDPGMELHLIHYSYGVNSTEKGDLSSESTVSRIRTEHFPLTLESARPSHTSQYLCASSGTVFGEQFFGPGTRLTVL.

V and J are TRBV12-5 and TRBJ1-1, with D tentatively TRBD1 (5 bases). Looked up from germline, CDR1 is LGHNT and CDR2 is FRNRAP. V was cut by 2 bases and J by 6 bases, with 13 bases left in between. The CDR3 consists of 14 residues. The DNA of the CDR3 is TGTGCTAGTGGTTTGTCACAGGTGTTGGCTGAAGCTTTCTTT. Protein product: CASGLSQVLAEAFF.

In the case of this clone: As the CDR3 is not closed by the conserved phenylalanine or tryptophan, this likely results from a read error. The chain links TRBV28 to TRBJ2-7, with TRBD2 identical over 10 bases. This CDR3 has 15 residues. The germline CDR1 and CDR2 sequences are MDHEN and SYDVKM. Trimming removed 5 bases from V and 3 bases from J; junction bases left unmatched: 7. The CDR3 spells CASSRRLAGNYEQYS. In DNA, the CDR3 is TGTGCCAGCAGTCGAAGACTAGCGGGCAACTACGAGCAGTACTCC.

V is TRBV19 and J is TRBJ1-3, with unresolved D. V was clipped by 7 bases and J by 3 bases, with 16 bases between them. CDR1 and CDR2 from the germline V gene are LNHDA and SQIVND (reference sequence). The CDR3 contains 15 residues. CDR3 bases: TGTGCCAGTAATAGTCAGCGACTTAATGGAAACACCATATATTTT. It codes for CASNSQRLNGNTIYF.

This rearrangement joins TRBV18 to TRBJ2-3; 7 nucleotides align to TRBD2. Per germline, CDR1 KGHSH and CDR2 LQKENI. After removal of 0 bases from V and 4 bases from J, the junction contained 16 bases not matched to a gene. The CDR3 is 19 amino acids. CDR3 coding DNA: TGTGCCAGCTCACCACCTCGCGGGGAGGGCCGGGATCGTGCAGATACGCAGTATTTT. This encodes CASSPPRGEGRDRADTQYF.

This clone has only a few counts. This CDR3 is CASSLIPGQGLTDTQYF. Written as DNA, the CDR3 is TGTGCCAGCAGTTTGATCCCGGGACAGGGGTTGACAGATACGCAGTATTTT. V is TRBV28 and J is TRBJ2-3; 10 bases align to TRBD1. This CDR3 comprises 17 residues. J gave up 3 bases and V 3 bases, and 9 bases lay outside the gene matches. Germline CDR1 MDHEN, CDR2 SYDVKM.

The genes are TRBV4-1 and TRBJ2-7; 12 bases line up with TRBD1. CDR1 is MGHRA, CDR2 YSYEKL, per germline. V trimming: 3 bases; J trimming: 5 bases; junction bases outside the gene matches: 5. The CDR3 has 15 amino acids. CDR3 residues: CASSHLGQGADEQYF. The CDR3 DNA sequence: TGCGCCAGCAGCCATCTGGGACAGGGGGCCGACGAGCAGTACTTC.

The chain links TRBV5-1 to TRBJ2-3; the match to TRBD2 covers 14 bases. Germline assignment: CDR1 SGHRS and CDR2 YFSETQ. V dropped 1 base and J dropped 3; count of bases not matched to a gene: 10. This CDR3 region has 19 residues. CDR3 sequence: CASSLKGGLAGGWTDTQYF. Written as DNA, the CDR3 is TGCGCCAGCAGCTTGAAGGGCGGACTAGCGGGAGGATGGACAGATACGCAGTATTTT.